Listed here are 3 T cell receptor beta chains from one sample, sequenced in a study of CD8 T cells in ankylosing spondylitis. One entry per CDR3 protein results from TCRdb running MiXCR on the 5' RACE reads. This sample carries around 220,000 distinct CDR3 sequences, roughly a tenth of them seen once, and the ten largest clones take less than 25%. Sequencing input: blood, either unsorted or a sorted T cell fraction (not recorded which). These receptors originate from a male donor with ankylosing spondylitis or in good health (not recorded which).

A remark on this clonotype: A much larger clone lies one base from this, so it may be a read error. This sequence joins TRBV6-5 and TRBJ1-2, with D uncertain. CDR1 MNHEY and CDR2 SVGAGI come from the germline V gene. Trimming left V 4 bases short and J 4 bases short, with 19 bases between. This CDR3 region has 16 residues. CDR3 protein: CASSSPSTPSRYGYTF. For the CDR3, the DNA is TGTGCCAGCAGTTCCCCAAGTACCCCGTCACGCTATGGCTACACCTTC.

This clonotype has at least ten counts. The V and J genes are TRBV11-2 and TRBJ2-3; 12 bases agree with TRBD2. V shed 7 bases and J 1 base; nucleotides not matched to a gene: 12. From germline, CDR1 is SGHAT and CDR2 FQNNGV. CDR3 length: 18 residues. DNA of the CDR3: TGTGCCAGCAACTCCGGACTAGCGGGGACCCCGGGCACAGATACGCAGTATTTT. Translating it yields CASNSGLAGTPGTDTQYF.

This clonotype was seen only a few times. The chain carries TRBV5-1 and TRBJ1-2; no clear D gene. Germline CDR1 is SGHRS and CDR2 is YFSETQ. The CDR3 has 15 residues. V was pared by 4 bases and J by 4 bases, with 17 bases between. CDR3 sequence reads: CASSPTGGQSYGYTF. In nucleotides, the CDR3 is TGCGCCAGCAGCCCAACGGGAGGGCAGAGCTATGGCTACACCTTC. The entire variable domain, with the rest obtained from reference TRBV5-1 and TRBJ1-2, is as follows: KAGVTQTPRYLIKTRGQQVTLSCSPISGHRSVSWYQQTPGQGLQFLFEYFSETQRNKGNFPGRFSGRQFSNSRSEMNVSTLELGDSALYLCASSPTGGQSYGYTFGSGTRLTVV.